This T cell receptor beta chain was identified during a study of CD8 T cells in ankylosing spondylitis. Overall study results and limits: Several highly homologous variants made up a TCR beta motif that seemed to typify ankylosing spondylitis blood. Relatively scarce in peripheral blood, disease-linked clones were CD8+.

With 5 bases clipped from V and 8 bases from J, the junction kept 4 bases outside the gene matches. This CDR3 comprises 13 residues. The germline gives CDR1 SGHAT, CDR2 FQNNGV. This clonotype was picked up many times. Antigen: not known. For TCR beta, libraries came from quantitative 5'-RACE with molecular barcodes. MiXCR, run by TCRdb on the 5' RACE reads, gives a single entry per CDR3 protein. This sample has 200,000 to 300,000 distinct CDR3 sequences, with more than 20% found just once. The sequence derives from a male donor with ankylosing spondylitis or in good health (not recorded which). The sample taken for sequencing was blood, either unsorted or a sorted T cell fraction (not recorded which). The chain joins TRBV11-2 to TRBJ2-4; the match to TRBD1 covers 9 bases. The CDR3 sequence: CASSTQGADIQYF. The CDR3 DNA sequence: TGTGCCAGCAGCACACAGGGGGCTGACATTCAGTACTTC.